Presented here are 12 T cell receptor beta chains from one specimen sequenced in a study of shared clonotypes between healthy human individuals (dated by TCRdb to about 2020). Receptor libraries were prepared by the immunoSEQ multiplex PCR assay. TCRdb holds this immuneACCESS table with in-frame rearrangements only. Some clones are missing; in checked studies, unresolved V genes explain under half, and the rest has no known cause. The sample table holds 730,000 or so clones, of which less than 80% were seen once. 1.8% of the sample is in the top ten clones. Sequencing was done on a sample of memory CD4+ T cells sorted from blood. The cell subset or site label here, explained by the study, means: CD45RA-negative fraction. These receptors were collected from a woman in her twenties or thirties in good health.

CDR3 in amino acids: CASSLNMNTGELFF. DNA for the CDR3: TGTGCCAGCAGCCTAAATATGAACACCGGGGAGCTGTTTTTT. The V and J genes are TRBV2 and TRBJ2-2; no reliable D call. The V and J ends lost 6 bases and 1 base respectively, with 9 bases between them. From germline, CDR1 is SNHLY and CDR2 FYNNEI. This CDR3 is built from 14 residues.

This chain connects TRBV5-4 to TRBJ2-1, with TRBD1 as a possible D gene (5 bases). The CDR3 runs to 15 residues. V was clipped by 0 bases and J by 3 bases, with 10 bases between them. CDR1 is SGHNT, CDR2 YYREEE, per germline (reference sequence). The DNA of the CDR3 is TGTGCCAGCAGCTTGGATAGGGGCGACTACAATGAGCAGTTCTTC. It yields the protein CASSLDRGDYNEQFF.

CDR3 in DNA: TGTGCCAGCTCACCACAGGGGACTAGCGGGAAGGACACAGATACGCAGTATTTT. It yields the protein CASSPQGTSGKDTDTQYF. This chain uses TRBV18 with TRBJ2-3, with 13 bases that match TRBD2. The CDR3 extends over 18 amino acids. Germline V gene sequence: CDR1 KGHSH, CDR2 LQKENI. Trimming took 1 base from V and 2 from J; bases not matched to a gene: 6.

This rearrangement joins TRBV7-7 to TRBJ2-1, with 10 bases aligning to TRBD2. Germline V lookup: CDR1 SSHAT, CDR2 FNYEAQ (reference sequence). V shed 6 bases, J shed 3 bases, and the junction held 5 bases outside the gene matches. The CDR3 sequence is 15 residues long. CDR3 residues: CASSSLAGDYNEQFF. The CDR3 DNA is TGTGCCAGCAGTTCTCTAGCGGGAGACTACAATGAGCAGTTCTTC.

This clone was seen a single time. This chain uses TRBV19 with TRBJ2-1, with TRBD2 matching 7 bases. V gave up 2 bases and J gave up 2 bases; unmatched junction bases: 6. The CDR3 has 16 amino acids. Germline V gene sequence: CDR1 LNHDA, CDR2 SQIVND (reference sequence). CDR3 loop: CASSIFEAGAYNEQFF. The CDR3 bases are TGTGCCAGTAGTATATTCGAGGCGGGGGCCTACAATGAGCAGTTCTTC. Using reference TRBV19 and TRBJ2-1 for the parts outside the CDR3, the full variable domain is DGGITQSPKYLFRKEGQNVTLSCEQNLNHDAMYWYRQDPGQGLRLIYYSQIVNDFQKGDIAEGYSVSREKKESFPLTVTSAQKNPTAFYLCASSIFEAGAYNEQFFGPGTRLTVL.

The count of this clone is one. The chain has TRBV7-9 and TRBJ1-1; no firm D call. The CDR3 is made up of 14 amino acids. Germline V gives CDR1 SEHNR, CDR2 FQNEAQ (reference sequence). V was clipped by 7 bases and J by 1 base, with 13 bases between them. This chain's CDR3 is CASTPGRENTEAFF. CDR3 nucleotides: TGTGCCAGCACCCCGGGTAGGGAGAACACTGAAGCTTTCTTT.

The chain recombines TRBV18 with TRBJ2-7; D remains unclear. CDR3 length: 16 amino acids. V lost 2 bases, J lost 0 bases, and 14 bases lay in between. The V gene's germline CDR1 is KGHSH and CDR2 LQKENI. This chain's CDR3 is CASSPGRQRSSYEQYF. DNA of the CDR3: TGTGCCAGCTCACCAGGGCGCCAGAGGAGCTCCTACGAGCAGTACTTC.

The table lists this clone with a few counts. The J gene is TRBJ2-2, the V gene TRBV28, with 11 nucleotides matching TRBD1. Germline V gives CDR1 MDHEN, CDR2 SYDVKM. CDR3 length: 16 residues. J was trimmed by 4 bases and V by 4 bases; bases with no gene match: 5. CDR3 protein: CASSSPGTGGTGELFF. In nucleotides, the CDR3 is TGTGCCAGCAGTTCACCCGGGACAGGGGGCACCGGGGAGCTGTTTTTT. The whole variable domain, filled in from reference TRBV28 and TRBJ2-2, reads DVKVTQSSRYLVKRTGEKVFLECVQDMDHENMFWYRQDPGLGLRLIYFSYDVKMKEKGDIPEGYSVSREKKERFSLILESASTNQTSMYLCASSSPGTGGTGELFFGEGSRLTVL.

This clone occurred a few times. J is TRBJ2-3 and V is TRBV7-3, with 9 bases aligning to TRBD2. Trimming cost V 0 bases and J 6 bases; bases outside gene matches: 4. Germline assignment: CDR1 SGHTA and CDR2 FQGTGA. There are 15 residues in the CDR3. As DNA, the CDR3 is TGTGCCAGCAGCTTAACTGGCGGGAGGGTTGATACGCAGTATTTT. As protein: CASSLTGGRVDTQYF.

This chain connects TRBV2 to TRBJ2-4; no reliable D call. Per germline, CDR1 SNHLY and CDR2 FYNNEI. This CDR3 comprises 14 residues. V shed 6 bases and J shed 2 bases, with 11 bases lying between them. For the CDR3, the DNA is TGTGCCAGCAGCCATCGTGTAACCAAAAACATTCAGTACTTC. Its translation: CASSHRVTKNIQYF.

This chain joins TRBV15 and TRBJ1-4; D might be TRBD1 (5 bases). V was pared by 0 bases and J by 8 bases, with 13 bases between. Per the germline V gene, CDR1 is LNHNV and CDR2 is YYDKDF (reference sequence). This CDR3 is 15 amino acids long. The CDR3 DNA reads as TGTGCCACCAGCAGAGATCGGCAGGGCGTAGAAAAACTGTTTTTT. It encodes CATSRDRQGVEKLFF.

The CDR3 nucleotides are TGCAGCGTTGAAGCAGGGGAGGAGACCCAGTACTTC. Protein sequence: CSVEAGEETQYF. This chain links TRBV29-1 with TRBJ2-5, with D perhaps matching TRBD1 (6 bases). The CDR3 has 12 amino acids. V lost 1 base, J lost 5 bases, and 8 bases lay in between. Germline CDR1 reads SQVTM; CDR2 reads ANQGSEA.